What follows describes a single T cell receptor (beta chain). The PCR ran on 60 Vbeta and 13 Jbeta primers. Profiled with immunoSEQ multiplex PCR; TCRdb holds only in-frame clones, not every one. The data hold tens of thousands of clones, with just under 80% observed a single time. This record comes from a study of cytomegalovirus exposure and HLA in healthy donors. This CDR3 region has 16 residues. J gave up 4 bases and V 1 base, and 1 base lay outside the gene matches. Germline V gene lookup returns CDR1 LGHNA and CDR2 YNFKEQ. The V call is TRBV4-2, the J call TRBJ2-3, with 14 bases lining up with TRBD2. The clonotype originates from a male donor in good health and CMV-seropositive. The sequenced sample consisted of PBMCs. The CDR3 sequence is CASSQVGLAGADTQYF. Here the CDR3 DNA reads TGTGCCAGCAGCCAAGTGGGACTAGCGGGAGCAGATACGCAGTATTTT.